The sequence of this TCR beta chain was determined in a study of shared clonotypes between healthy human individuals. Study-wide context: The donor pool was made up of a couple of women and three men aged 18 to 49.

Study processing details: Junction-only sequences produced by ImmunoSEQ had no quality scores, so filtering differed. Only in-frame clones appear in the TCRdb table, and some are missing; sequencing was by immunoSEQ multiplex PCR. Clonal size and the V and J genes are those of that table, whereas D and trimming came from the DNA. The sample yields around 450,000 clones, more than 75% seen once. The CDR3 spans 16 residues. Germline CDR1 MDHEN, CDR2 SYDVKM. With V trimmed by 6 bases and J by 0 bases, 8 bases remained unmatched. Healthy and HIV-negative, the adult donors had no recent acute infections or vaccinations. This clone was counted many times.

The sequenced material came from PBMCs. The source is a woman in her forties in good health. Some clones in this sample may be carry-over from other donors' samples. The chain couples TRBV28 to TRBJ2-1; 7 nucleotides agree with TRBD2. The chain's CDR3 is CASRISGFSSYNEQFF. In DNA form, the CDR3 reads TGTGCCAGCAGGATTAGCGGGTTCAGCTCCTACAATGAGCAGTTCTTC.